Here is one T cell receptor beta chain with its context. The antigen is unknown. The junction does not match germline at one end; this may be a read error. The sample belongs to a study of Ad26.COV2.S vaccination and SARS-CoV-2 variants. Overall study: Once, or twice with 56 days between doses, Ad26.COV2.S was given intramuscularly. Regarding the study as a whole: Vaccine recipients posted higher spike-specific TCR breadth than their placebo counterparts.

The method was immunoSEQ multiplex PCR; TCRdb's version includes in-frame clones alone and lacks a portion of them. The sample lists some 290,000 clones, about 85% occurring once. Described treatment: some 20 received Ad26.COV2.S at low or high dose, single or two shots; 5 received placebo; per-sample allocation not given. Vaccine and placebo recipients were sampled on day 63 after the first injection. An 18-55-year-old adult in Boston served as donor. As its vector, the vaccine had Ad26, which expressed Wuhan-strain SARS-CoV-2 spike. Germline V CDR1 and CDR2: SGHRS, YFSETQ. CDR3 length: 14 amino acids.

Material: peripheral blood, obtained in a trial of Ad26.COV2.S vaccine versus placebo. The chain joins TRBV5-1 to TRBJ2-7, with a weak D call TRBD1 (5 bases). This clonotype originated in a person aged 18-60 years who received the Ad26.COV2.S COVID-19 vaccine or a placebo. CDR3 in amino acids: CASSLQGSSHEQYF. The CDR3 DNA follows: TGCGCCAGCAGCTTGCAGGGTTCCTCCCACGAGCAGTACTTC.